This T cell receptor (beta chain) is from a study of beta chain features in type 1 diabetes. This clone was detected only a few times. Antigen: not known. Germline loops: CDR1 SEHNR, CDR2 FQNEAQ (reference sequence). The CDR3 runs 15 residues. The V gene lost 5 bases and the J gene lost 3 bases, with 13 bases spanning the gap. Study-wide points: PCR may have favored shorter templates equally in patients and controls. It was not settled here whether HLA type affects TCRB rearrangement.

Sequencing targeted expressed TCRB transcripts, as all isolated RNA had been reverse transcribed. Data came from immunoSEQ multiplex PCR; TCRdb stores just in-frame clones and leaves some out. This sample has about 320,000 clones, with around 15% found just once. The source is a man between 25 and 39 years old in good health. This chain uses TRBV7-9 with TRBJ2-2, with D possibly matching TRBD2 (6 bases). Sample: central memory CD4+ T cells from blood. In DNA form, the CDR3 reads TGTGCCAGCAGCCCCCGGAGGGGCTACACCGGGGAGCTGTTTTTT. It encodes CASSPRRGYTGELFF.